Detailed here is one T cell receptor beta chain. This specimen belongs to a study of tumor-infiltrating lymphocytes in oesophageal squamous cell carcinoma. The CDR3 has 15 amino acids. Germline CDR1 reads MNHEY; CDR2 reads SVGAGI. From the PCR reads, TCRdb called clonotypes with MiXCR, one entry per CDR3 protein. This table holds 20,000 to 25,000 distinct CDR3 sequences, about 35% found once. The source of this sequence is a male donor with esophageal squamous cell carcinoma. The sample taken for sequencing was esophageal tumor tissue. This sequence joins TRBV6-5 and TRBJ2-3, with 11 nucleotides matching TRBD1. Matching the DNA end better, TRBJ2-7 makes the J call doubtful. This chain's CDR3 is CASSSDRGPVYEQYF. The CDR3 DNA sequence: TGTGCCAGCAGTTCGGACAGGGGGCCTGTATACGAGCAGTACTTC.